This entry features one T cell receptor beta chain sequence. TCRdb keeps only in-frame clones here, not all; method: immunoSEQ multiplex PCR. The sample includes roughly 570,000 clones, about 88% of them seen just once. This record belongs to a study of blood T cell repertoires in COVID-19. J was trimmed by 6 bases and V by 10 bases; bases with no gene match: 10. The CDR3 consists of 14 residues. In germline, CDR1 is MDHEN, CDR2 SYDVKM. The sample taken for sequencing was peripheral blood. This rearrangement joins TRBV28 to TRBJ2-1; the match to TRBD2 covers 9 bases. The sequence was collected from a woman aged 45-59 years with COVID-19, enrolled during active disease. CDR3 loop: CATPRGGGSNEQFF. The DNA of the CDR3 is TGTGCCACCCCCCGCGGGGGGGGGTCCAATGAGCAGTTCTTC.